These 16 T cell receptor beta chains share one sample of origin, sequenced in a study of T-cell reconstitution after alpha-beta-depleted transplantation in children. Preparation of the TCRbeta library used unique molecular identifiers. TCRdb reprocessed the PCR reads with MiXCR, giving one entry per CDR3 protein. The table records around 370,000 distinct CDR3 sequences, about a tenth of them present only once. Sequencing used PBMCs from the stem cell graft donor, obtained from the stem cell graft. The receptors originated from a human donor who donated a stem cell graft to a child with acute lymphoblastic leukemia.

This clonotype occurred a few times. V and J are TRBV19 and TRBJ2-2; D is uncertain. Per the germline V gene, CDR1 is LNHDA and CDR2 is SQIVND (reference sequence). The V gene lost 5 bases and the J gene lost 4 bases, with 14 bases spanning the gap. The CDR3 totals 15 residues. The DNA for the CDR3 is TGTGCCAGTAGTGTTCCATGGAAAGGCACCGGGGAGCTGTTTTTT. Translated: CASSVPWKGTGELFF.

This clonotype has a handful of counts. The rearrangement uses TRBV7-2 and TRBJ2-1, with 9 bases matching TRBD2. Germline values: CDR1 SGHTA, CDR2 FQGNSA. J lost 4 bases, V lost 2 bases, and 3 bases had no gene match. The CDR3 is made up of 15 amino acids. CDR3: CASSLRTSVYNEQFF. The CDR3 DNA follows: TGTGCCAGCAGCTTAAGGACTAGCGTATACAATGAGCAGTTCTTC.

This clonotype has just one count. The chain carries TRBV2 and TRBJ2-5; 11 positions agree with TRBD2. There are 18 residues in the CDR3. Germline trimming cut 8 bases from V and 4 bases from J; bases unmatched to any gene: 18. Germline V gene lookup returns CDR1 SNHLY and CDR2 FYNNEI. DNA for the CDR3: TGTGCCAGCTGTTCAAGACCTATAGCGGGAGGGCCGGGAGAGACCCAGTACTTC. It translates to CASCSRPIAGGPGETQYF.

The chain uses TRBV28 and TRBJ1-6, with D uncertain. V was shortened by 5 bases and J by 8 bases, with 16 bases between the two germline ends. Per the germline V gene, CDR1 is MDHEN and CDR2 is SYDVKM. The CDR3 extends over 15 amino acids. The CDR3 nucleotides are TGTGCCAGCAGTCCCGCCGAGATAAGGGATTCACCCCTCCACTTT. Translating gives CASSPAEIRDSPLHF. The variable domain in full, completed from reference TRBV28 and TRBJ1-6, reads DVKVTQSSRYLVKRTGEKVFLECVQDMDHENMFWYRQDPGLGLRLIYFSYDVKMKEKGDIPEGYSVSREKKERFSLILESASTNQTSMYLCASSPAEIRDSPLHFGNGTRLTVT.

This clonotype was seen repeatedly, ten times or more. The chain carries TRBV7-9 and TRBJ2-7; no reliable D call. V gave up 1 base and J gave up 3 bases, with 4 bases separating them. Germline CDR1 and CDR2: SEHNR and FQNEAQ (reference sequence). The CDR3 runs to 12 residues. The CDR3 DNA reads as TGTGCCAGCAGCTTAGTAGACTACGAGCAGTACTTC. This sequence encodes CASSLVDYEQYF.

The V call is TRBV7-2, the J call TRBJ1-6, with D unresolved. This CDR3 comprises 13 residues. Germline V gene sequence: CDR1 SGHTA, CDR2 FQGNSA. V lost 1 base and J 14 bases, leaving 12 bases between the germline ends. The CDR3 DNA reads TGTGCCAGCAGCTTAGGACGGATTACAGCCCTCCACTTT. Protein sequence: CASSLGRITALHF.

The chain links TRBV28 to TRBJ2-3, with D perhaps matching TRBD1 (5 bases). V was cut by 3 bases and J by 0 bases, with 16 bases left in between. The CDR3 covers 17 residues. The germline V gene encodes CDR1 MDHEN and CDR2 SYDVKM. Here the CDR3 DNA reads TGTGCCAGCAGTTTGGTAGGGGCCTTTGTTAGCACAGATACGCAGTATTTT. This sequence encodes CASSLVGAFVSTDTQYF.

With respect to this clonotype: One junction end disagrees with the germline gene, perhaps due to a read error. CDR3 sequence reads: CASSLSRLAGYNQQFF. CDR3 coding DNA: TGTGCCAGCAGTTTATCGAGGTTAGCGGGCTACAATCAGCAGTTCTTC. The chain joins TRBV27 to TRBJ2-1, with TRBD2 matching 7 bases. CDR1 is MNHEY, CDR2 SMNVEV, per germline (reference sequence). CDR3 size: 16 residues.

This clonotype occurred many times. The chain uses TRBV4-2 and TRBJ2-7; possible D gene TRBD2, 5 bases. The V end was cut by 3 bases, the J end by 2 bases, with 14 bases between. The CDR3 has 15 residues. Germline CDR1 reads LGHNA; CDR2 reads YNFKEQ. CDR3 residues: CASSQEAGLTYEQYF. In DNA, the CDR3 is TGTGCCAGCAGCCAGGAGGCCGGGTTGACCTACGAGCAGTACTTC.

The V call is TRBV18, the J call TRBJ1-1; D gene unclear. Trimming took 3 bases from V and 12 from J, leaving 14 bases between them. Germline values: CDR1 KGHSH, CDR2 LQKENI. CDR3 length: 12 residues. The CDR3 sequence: CASSPKDLGTFF. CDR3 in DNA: TGTGCCAGCTCACCCAAGGACCTAGGGACTTTCTTT. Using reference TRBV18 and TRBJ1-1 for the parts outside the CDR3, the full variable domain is NAGVMQNPRHLVRRRGQEARLRCSPMKGHSHVYWYRQLPEEGLKFMVYLQKENIIDESGMPKERFSAEFPKEGPSILRIQQVVRGDSAAYFCASSPKDLGTFFGQGTRLTVV.

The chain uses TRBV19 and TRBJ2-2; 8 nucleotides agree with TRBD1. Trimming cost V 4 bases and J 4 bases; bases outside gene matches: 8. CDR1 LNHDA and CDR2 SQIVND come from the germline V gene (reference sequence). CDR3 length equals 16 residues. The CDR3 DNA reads TGTGCCAGTAGTACCCCCGGCAGGGGGCCCACCGGGGAGCTGTTTTTT. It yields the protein CASSTPGRGPTGELFF.

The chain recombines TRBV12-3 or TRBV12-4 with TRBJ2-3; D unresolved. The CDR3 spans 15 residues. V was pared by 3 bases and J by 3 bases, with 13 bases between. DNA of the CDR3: TGTGCCAGCAGTTTCCGGCGGCCCGAGACAGATACGCAGTATTTT. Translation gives CASSFRRPETDTQYF.

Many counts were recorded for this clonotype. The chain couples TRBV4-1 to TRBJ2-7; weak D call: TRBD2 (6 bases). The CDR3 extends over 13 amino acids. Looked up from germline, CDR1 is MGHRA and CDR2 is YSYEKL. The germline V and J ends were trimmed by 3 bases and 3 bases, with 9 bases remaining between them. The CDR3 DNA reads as TGCGCCAGCAGCCAGGGACTCGGCTACGAGCAGTACTTC. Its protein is CASSQGLGYEQYF.

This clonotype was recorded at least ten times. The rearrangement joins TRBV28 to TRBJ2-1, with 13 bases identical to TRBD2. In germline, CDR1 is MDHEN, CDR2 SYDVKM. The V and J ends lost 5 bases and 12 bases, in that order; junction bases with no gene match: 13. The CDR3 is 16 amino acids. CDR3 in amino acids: CASSKTGTSGTFWQFF. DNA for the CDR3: TGTGCCAGCAGTAAGACCGGGACTAGCGGGACATTTTGGCAGTTCTTC.

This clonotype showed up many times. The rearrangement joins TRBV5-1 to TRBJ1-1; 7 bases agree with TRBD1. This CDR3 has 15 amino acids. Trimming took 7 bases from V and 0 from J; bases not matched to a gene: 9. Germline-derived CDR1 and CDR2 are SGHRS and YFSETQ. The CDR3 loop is CASQSRTGVNTEAFF. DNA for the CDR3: TGCGCCAGCCAGTCCCGTACAGGGGTGAACACTGAAGCTTTCTTT.

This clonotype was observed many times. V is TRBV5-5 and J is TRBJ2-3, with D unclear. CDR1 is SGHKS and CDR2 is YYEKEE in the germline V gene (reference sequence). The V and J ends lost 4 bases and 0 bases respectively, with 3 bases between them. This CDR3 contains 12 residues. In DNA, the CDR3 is TGTGCCAGCAGCGCGAGCACAGATACGCAGTATTTT. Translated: CASSASTDTQYF.